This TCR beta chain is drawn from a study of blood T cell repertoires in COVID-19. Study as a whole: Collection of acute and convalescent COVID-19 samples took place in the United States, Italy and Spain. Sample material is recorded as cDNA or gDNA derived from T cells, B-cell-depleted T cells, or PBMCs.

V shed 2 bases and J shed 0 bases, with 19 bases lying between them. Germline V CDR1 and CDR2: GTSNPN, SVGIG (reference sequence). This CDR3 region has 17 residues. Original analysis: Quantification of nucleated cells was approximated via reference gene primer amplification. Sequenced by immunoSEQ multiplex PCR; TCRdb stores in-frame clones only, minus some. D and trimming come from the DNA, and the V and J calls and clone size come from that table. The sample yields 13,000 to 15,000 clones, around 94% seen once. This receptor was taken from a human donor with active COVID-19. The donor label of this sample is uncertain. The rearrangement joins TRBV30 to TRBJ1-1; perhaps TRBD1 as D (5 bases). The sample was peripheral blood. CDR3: CAWSLRGWAGMNTEAFF. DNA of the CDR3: TGTGCCTGGAGTCTAAGGGGTTGGGCGGGAATGAACACTGAAGCTTTCTTT.